Listed below are T cell receptor beta chains from one sample, sequenced in a study of blood T cell repertoires in COVID-19. The protocol was immunoSEQ multiplex PCR, while the TCRdb copy is restricted to in-frame clones and leaves out a portion. The data hold around 93,000 clones, with around nine tenths observed a single time. Input material: peripheral blood. Source of these receptors: an elderly man with acute or convalescent COVID-19. The CDR3 runs from the conserved cysteine through the conserved F or W.

v_gene,CDR3aa
TRBV5-5,CASSGGGLAREQYF
TRBV2,CASRGGSSGNTIYF
TRBV19,CASIGGHNTGELFF
TRBV5-1,CASSTGTGSYEQYF
TRBV6-5,CASSYGVQGAGYTF
TRBV15,CATSGGNSRPQHF
TRBV10-3,CAISEPGQGYNSPLHF
TRBV30,CAWSGGTSGPQETQYF
TRBV19,CASSLPDSSSYNEQFF
TRBV7-3,CASSLNRGSGELFF
TRBV4-1,CASSLGTGIYEQYF
TRBV11-2,CASSFGLAGRAEQYF
TRBV19,CASSTGQGKVQETQYF
TRBV19,CASNREGGRNQPQHF
TRBV4-1,CASSQVDRGSNQPQHF
TRBV7-3,CASSQPGQGAGYTF
TRBV7-2,CASSLRGIVREQFF
TRBV28,CASRPTGAGANVLTF
TRBV6-5,CASSPYRLAGDTQYF
TRBV7-2,CASSLALRQNTEAFF
TRBV6-2/TRBV6-3,CASSYSNLAGIVNEQFF
TRBV10-2,CASTQDRGSPPYF
TRBV4-1,CASSQEERSDSGNTIYF
TRBV14,CASSQGTGWSVGYNEQFF
TRBV5-1,CASSFGDNNQPQHF
TRBV30,CAWSSSGRAVEQFF
TRBV7-9,CASSFATVYQETQYF
TRBV5-1,CASSGGSGTGELFF
TRBV27,CASSPLGGRAYNEQFF
TRBV28,CASTRGTGELFF
TRBV21-1,CASSTRGSDGRAKSSDTQYF
TRBV28,CASSLRAQGLDGYTF
TRBV2,CASSWDRRAFF
TRBV6-1,CASSEQGRLNTEAFF
TRBV7-9,CASSFQGNTEAFF
TRBV7-9,CASSLGQGNRQPQHF
TRBV5-1,CASSLGQVENEKLFF
TRBV7-9,CASSLETTAKYF
TRBV7-6,CASSLGGGRDTDTQYF
TRBV5-1,CASSLEPGALNYGYTF
TRBV15,CATNAGMGGANVLTF
TRBV29-1,CSAKGGTPGQGRETQYF
TRBV5-1,CASSLEEWTEAFF
TRBV6-2/TRBV6-3,CASSYSKGLVVTGELFF
TRBV5-4,CASSPATGGSIYSGYTF